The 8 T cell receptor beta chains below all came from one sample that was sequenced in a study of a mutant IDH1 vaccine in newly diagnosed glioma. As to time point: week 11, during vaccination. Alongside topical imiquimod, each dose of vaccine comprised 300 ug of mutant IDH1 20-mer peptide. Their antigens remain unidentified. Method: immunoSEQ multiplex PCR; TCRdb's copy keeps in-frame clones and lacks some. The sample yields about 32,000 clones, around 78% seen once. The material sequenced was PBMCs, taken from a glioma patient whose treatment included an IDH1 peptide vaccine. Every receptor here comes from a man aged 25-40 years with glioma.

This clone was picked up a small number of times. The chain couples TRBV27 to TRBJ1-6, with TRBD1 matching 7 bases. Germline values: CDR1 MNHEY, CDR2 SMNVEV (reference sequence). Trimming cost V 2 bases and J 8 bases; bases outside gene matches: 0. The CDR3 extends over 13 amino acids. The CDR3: CASSLQGDSPLHF. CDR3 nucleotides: TGTGCCAGCAGTTTACAGGGGGATTCACCCCTCCACTTT.

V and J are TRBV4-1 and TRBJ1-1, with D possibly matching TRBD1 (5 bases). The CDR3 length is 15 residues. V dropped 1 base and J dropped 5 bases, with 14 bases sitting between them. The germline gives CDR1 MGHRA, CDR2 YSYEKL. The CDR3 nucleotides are TGCGCCAGCAGCCAAGTCGATCAGGGCGGGACTGAAGCTTTCTTT. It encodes CASSQVDQGGTEAFF.

CDR3 nucleotides: TGTGCCAGCAGTGGGGACAGTTACAATCAGCCCCAGCATTTT. Protein product: CASSGDSYNQPQHF. This rearrangement joins TRBV2 to TRBJ1-5; 7 bases line up with TRBD1. The CDR3 has 14 amino acids. The trim removed 4 bases at V and 3 bases at J, leaving 3 bases unmatched. CDR1 is SNHLY, CDR2 FYNNEI, per germline.

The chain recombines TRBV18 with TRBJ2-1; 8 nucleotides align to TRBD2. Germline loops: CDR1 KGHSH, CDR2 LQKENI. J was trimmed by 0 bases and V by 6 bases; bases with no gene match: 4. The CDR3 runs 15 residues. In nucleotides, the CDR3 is TGTGCCAGCTCGCCCGGGAGGGCCTCCTACAATGAGCAGTTCTTC. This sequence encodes CASSPGRASYNEQFF.

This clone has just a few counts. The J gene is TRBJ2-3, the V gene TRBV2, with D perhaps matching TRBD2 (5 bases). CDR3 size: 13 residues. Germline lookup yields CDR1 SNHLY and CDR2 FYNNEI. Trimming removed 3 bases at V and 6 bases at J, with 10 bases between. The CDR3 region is CASSEGARDTQYF. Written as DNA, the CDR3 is TGTGCCAGCAGTGAGGGAGCGAGGGATACGCAGTATTTT.

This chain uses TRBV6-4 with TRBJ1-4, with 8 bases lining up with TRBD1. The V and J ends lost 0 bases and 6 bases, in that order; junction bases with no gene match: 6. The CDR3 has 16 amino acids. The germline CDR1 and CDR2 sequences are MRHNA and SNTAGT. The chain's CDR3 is CASSDSHTGGDEKLFF. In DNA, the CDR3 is TGTGCCAGCAGTGACTCCCATACAGGGGGAGATGAAAAACTGTTTTTT.

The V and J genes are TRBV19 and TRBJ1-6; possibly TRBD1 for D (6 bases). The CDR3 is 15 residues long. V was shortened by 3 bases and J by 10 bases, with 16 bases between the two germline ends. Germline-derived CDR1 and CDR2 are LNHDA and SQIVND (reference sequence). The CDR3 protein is CASSIFGRGDSPLHF. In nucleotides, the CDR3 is TGTGCCAGTAGTATTTTCGGCAGGGGTGACTCACCCCTCCACTTT.

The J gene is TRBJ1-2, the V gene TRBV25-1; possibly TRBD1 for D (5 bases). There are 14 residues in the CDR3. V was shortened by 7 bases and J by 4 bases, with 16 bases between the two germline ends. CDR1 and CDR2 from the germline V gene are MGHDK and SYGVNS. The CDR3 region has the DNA TGTGCCAGCATTCCTCCGGGACGCCTCTATGGCTACACCTTC. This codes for CASIPPGRLYGYTF.